This T cell receptor (beta chain) is from a study of blood T cell repertoires in COVID-19 (dated by TCRdb to between 2020 and 2021). Describing the broader study: Collaborator samples came from the United States, Italy and Spain and covered acute and convalescent phases of COVID-19. HLA class I and class II types, where available, came from metadata supplied by the sample provider rather than from assay-based typing. The samples were drawn from the first 160 participants of the ongoing ImmuneRACE study and from some 1,300 subjects provided by 6 global collaborators. Sample metadata almost always included a de-identified subject ID, COVID-19 status, age in years and sex. Subjects who had been exposed to COVID-19, were actively infected with it, or had recovered from it provided the deeply sampled blood TCRbeta repertoires that made up the dataset. The material from the prospective study consisted of cDNA or gDNA derived from T cells, B-cell-depleted T cells, or PBMCs. A freely available public database, intended as a resource for researchers studying the immune response to SARS-CoV-2, is where the repertoires were released. The paper as a whole reports these results and caveats: How much clinical and demographic metadata was included differed by source and by participant, and the metadata was provided uncurated.

As to this clone: What antigen it recognizes has not been identified. There are no base qualities to consult, and no much larger clone falls within one base.

CDR1 MNHEY and CDR2 SMNVEV are derived from the germline V gene (reference sequence). The CDR3 measures 15 amino acids from cysteine to phenylalanine. CDR3 DNA only is kept here, 45 bases in frame from base 1. Trimming accounts for 7 bases at V and 6 bases at J, while the number of junction bases matched to no gene is 13. In the prospective study, participants were about 18 to 95 years old, resided in under 30 geographic areas of the United States, and were enrolled through a virtual design. In the prospective study, participants were assigned to cohorts based on the clinical history participants reported in a screening survey and a study questionnaire. For ImmuneRACE Cohort 3, a participant was defined as recovered based on two consecutive negative NP/OP PCR tests, clearance by a healthcare professional, or resolution of symptoms. In the prospective study, mobile phlebotomists collected whole blood, serum and a nasopharyngeal or oropharyngeal swab from each participant. Over an approximately 2-month period, participants in the prospective study had the option of providing additional blood draws and questionnaires. Prospective study blood samples were shipped either frozen or at room temperature before DNA extraction.

TCRbeta CDR3 regions were amplified from genomic DNA by means of the immunoSEQ Assay, a bias-controlled multiplex PCR. Regarding the original processing steps: The number of nucleated cells in each sample was estimated by amplification of reference gene primers within the assay. Sequence reads were collapsed and filtered to measure the absolute abundance of every unique TCRbeta CDR3 rearrangement. For each sample, productive Simpson clonality was calculated as the square root of Simpson's diversity index across productive rearrangements. TCRdb limited this immuneACCESS table to in-frame rearrangements with V and J called. A share of clones is missing; checked studies link under half to unresolved V genes, and the rest is unexplained. D and trimming come from the DNA, and the V and J calls and clone size come from that table. The sample records 250,000 to 350,000 clones, 80% to 90% of which are singletons. The ten largest make up 10% of the sample.

The sequenced material came from PBMCs or T cells enriched from blood (not recorded which). The receptor chain draws on TRBV27 and TRBJ1-2; TRBD1 agrees with 8 junctional bases. The sequence derives from a woman under 30 who had recovered from COVID-19. The DNA is TGTGCCAGCACCCTAATCCTTCAGGGGGCGGATGGCTACACCTTC. This translates into CASTLILQGADGYTF.